Listed here are 6 T cell receptor beta chains from one sample, sequenced in a study of T cell responses to AZD1222 COVID-19 vaccine. Generated by immunoSEQ multiplex PCR, the TCRdb table keeps only in-frame clones and is missing some. The table records fewer than 120,000 clones, around 93% of them present only once. The sample in question was peripheral blood, obtained 28 days after the second AZD1222 dose. Receptors originate from an adult who received the AZD1222 COVID-19 vaccine.

The J gene is TRBJ2-7, the V gene TRBV21-1; TRBD1, as called in the table, went unchecked against the DNA. TRBV21-1 is given as a pseudogene. CDR3 length: 14 amino acids. CDR3 in DNA: TGTGCCAGCAGCATGACAGGGGGCTCCTACGAGCAGTACTTC. This sequence encodes CASSMTGGSYEQYF.

The DNA for the CDR3 is TGTGCCAGCAGCGAAACAATCCCACAGCCCCAGCATTTT. Its protein is CASSETIPQPQHF. V and J are TRBV12-3 or TRBV12-4 and TRBJ1-5; D is ambiguous. Deletions cut 6 bases from V and 7 bases from J, with 13 bases between. The CDR3 loop spans 13 amino acids.

The chain employs TRBV27 and TRBJ2-7, with D possibly being TRBD1 (6 bases). This CDR3 is built from 14 residues. The V gene lost 5 bases and the J gene lost 5 bases, with 16 bases spanning the gap. Germline CDR1 reads MNHEY; CDR2 reads SMNVEV (reference sequence). The CDR3 reads CASSPLDRGNEQYF. In nucleotides, the CDR3 is TGTGCCAGCAGTCCCCTCGATAGGGGGAACGAGCAGTACTTC.

The chain combines TRBV7-9 with TRBJ2-3, with D perhaps TRBD1 (7 bases). This CDR3 is 15 amino acids long. Trimming left V 2 bases short and J 3 bases short, with 12 bases between. CDR1 and CDR2 from the germline V gene are SEHNR and FQNEAQ (reference sequence). The CDR3 is CASSLRRGPTDTQYF. The CDR3 bases are TGTGCCAGCAGCTTAAGGAGGGGGCCAACAGATACGCAGTATTTT.

This clone came up once. V and J are TRBV14 and TRBJ2-4, with no clear D. Trimming left V 2 bases short and J 11 bases short, with 13 bases between. Germline values: CDR1 SGHDN, CDR2 FVKESK. There are 13 residues in the CDR3. The CDR3 DNA reads TGTGCCAGCAGCCAATTAGGGCAGATTGTTCAGTACTTC. Encoded protein: CASSQLGQIVQYF.

The J gene is TRBJ1-4, the V gene TRBV15; D uncertain. V gave up 0 bases and J gave up 4 bases, with 15 bases separating them. The length of the CDR3 is 17 residues. From germline, CDR1 is LNHNV and CDR2 YYDKDF (reference sequence). CDR3 DNA: TGTGCCACCAGCAGAGATCCACTCTCGTCGGGTAATGAAAAACTGTTTTTT. It is translated as CATSRDPLSSGNEKLFF.